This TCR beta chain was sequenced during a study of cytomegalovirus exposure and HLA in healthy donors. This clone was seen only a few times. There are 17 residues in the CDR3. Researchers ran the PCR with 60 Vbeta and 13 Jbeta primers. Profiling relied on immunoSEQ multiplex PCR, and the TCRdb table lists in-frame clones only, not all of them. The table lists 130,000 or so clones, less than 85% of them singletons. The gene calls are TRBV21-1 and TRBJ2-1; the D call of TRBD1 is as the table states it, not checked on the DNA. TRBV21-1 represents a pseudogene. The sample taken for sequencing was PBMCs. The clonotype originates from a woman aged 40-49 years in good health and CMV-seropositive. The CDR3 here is CASSKVSGTGGLNEQFF. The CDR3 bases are TGTGCCAGCAGCAAAGTTAGCGGGACAGGGGGCTTAAATGAGCAGTTCTTC.